The 21 T cell receptor beta chains below come from one sample, sequenced in a study of naive CD8 T cells in extremely preterm neonates. Their cognate antigens are unknown. Sequencing used immunoSEQ multiplex PCR; TCRdb keeps in-frame clones, though not all of them. The top ten hold approximately 0.64% of the sample, which has about 5,000 clones, roughly 95% seen once. Samples were taken at extremely preterm deliveries at roughly 22-27 weeks of gestation. Study results and limitations: Preterm infants showed shorter CDR3s, fewer N additions and less trimming than older groups.

Specimen: naive CD8+ T cells from cord blood. Receptor source: a boy who was born preterm.

V is TRBV6-5 and J is TRBJ2-1; no firm D call. The germline V gene encodes CDR1 MNHEY and CDR2 SVGAGI. Trimming took 0 bases from V and 0 from J, leaving 9 bases between them. This CDR3 has 16 amino acids. The CDR3 DNA reads as TGTGCCAGCAGTTACTCAGGGTATAGCTCCTACAATGAGCAGTTCTTC. Protein: CASSYSGYSSYNEQFF.

This chain links TRBV30 with TRBJ1-5; tentative D call: TRBD1 (5 bases). Trimming cost V 1 base and J 2 bases, with 12 bases left between them. CDR1 and CDR2 (germline): GTSNPN, SVGIG (reference sequence). The CDR3 loop spans 15 amino acids. CDR3 coding DNA: TGTGCCTGGAGTGGAGGACAAGGAGGCAATCAGCCCCAGCATTTT. Translation gives CAWSGGQGGNQPQHF.

The chain combines TRBV7-3 with TRBJ2-7; TRBD2 matches 9 bases. Per the germline V gene, CDR1 is SGHTA and CDR2 is FQGTGA. V was pared by 3 bases and J by 6 bases, with 9 bases of the junction left unmatched. The CDR3 sequence is 15 residues long. The CDR3 DNA sequence: TGTGCCAGCAGCTTCAATGGCCCTAGCGGGACCGAGCAGTACTTC. This gives the protein CASSFNGPSGTEQYF. The full variable domain, with the rest looked up from reference TRBV7-3 and TRBJ2-7, is GAGVSQTPSNKVTEKGKYVELRCDPISGHTALYWYRQSLGQGPEFLIYFQGTGAADDSGLPNDRFFAVRPEGSVSTLKIQRTERGDSAVYLCASSFNGPSGTEQYFGPGTRLTVT.

The V and J genes are TRBV9 and TRBJ2-3, with 13 bases identical to TRBD2. The CDR3 covers 17 residues. CDR1 is SGDLS and CDR2 is YYNGEE in the germline V gene. V lost 3 bases and J lost 0; bases outside the gene matches: 4. The DNA of the CDR3 is TGTGCCAGCAGCGAGGGGACTAGCGGGATTAGCACAGATACGCAGTATTTT. This encodes CASSEGTSGISTDTQYF.

The chain is built from TRBV28 and TRBJ2-5, with 10 bases fitting TRBD2. The V gene's germline CDR1 is MDHEN and CDR2 SYDVKM. CDR3 size: 15 residues. Losses at the gene ends were 3 bases for V and 4 bases for J; bases not matched to a gene: 5. CDR3 in amino acids: CASSLGVAGGETQYF. Here the CDR3 DNA reads TGTGCCAGCAGTTTGGGGGTAGCGGGAGGAGAGACCCAGTACTTC.

The genes are TRBV29-1 and TRBJ1-1, with 7 bases that match TRBD1. This CDR3 contains 13 residues. V was clipped by 6 bases and J by 6 bases; unmatched bases: 10. Germline V gene lookup returns CDR1 SQVTM and CDR2 ANQGSEA. This CDR3 reads CSVATGAHPEAFF. The CDR3 DNA reads as TGCAGCGTCGCCACAGGGGCCCACCCTGAAGCTTTCTTT.

The rearrangement joins TRBV7-8 to TRBJ2-2, with 7 bases lining up with TRBD2. Per the germline V gene, CDR1 is SGHVS and CDR2 is FQNEAQ. Unmatched junction bases numbered 7, after V lost 6 bases and J lost 3 bases. This CDR3 spans 15 amino acids. The CDR3 coding sequence is TGTGCCAGCAGTTCAAAGACTAGCTACACCGGGGAGCTGTTTTTT. Residues: CASSSKTSYTGELFF.

V gene TRBV27 combines with J gene TRBJ2-7; no reliable D call. Germline V gene sequence: CDR1 MNHEY, CDR2 SMNVEV (reference sequence). This CDR3 is 11 amino acids long. Trimming took off 3 bases at V and 3 bases at J, with 3 bases between the two ends. CDR3 amino acids: CASSFGYEQYF. The CDR3 DNA is TGTGCCAGCAGTTTTGGCTACGAGCAGTACTTC.

The chain combines TRBV27 with TRBJ1-6, with D perhaps TRBD1 (6 bases). The CDR3 length is 15 residues. Germline loops: CDR1 MNHEY, CDR2 SMNVEV (reference sequence). Trimming removed 2 bases from V and 6 bases from J, with 11 bases in between. The CDR3 protein is CASSLRDKRNSPLHF. CDR3 nucleotides: TGTGCCAGCAGTTTAAGGGACAAACGTAATTCACCCCTCCACTTT.

The rearrangement links TRBV4-3 to TRBJ1-5; 9 positions match TRBD1. CDR3 length equals 15 residues. Trimming removed 0 bases from V and 4 bases from J; junction bases left unmatched: 1. CDR1 is LGHNA, CDR2 YSLEER, per germline. CDR3 DNA: TGCGCCAGCAGCCAAGACGACAGGGGGAATCAGCCCCAGCATTTT. It codes for CASSQDDRGNQPQHF.

This clone appeared once. The rearrangement links TRBV4-1 to TRBJ1-2, with D hard to call. The germline gives CDR1 MGHRA, CDR2 YSYEKL. Deletions cut 3 bases from V and 2 bases from J, with 4 bases between. The CDR3 is 12 residues long. In nucleotides, the CDR3 is TGCGCCAGCAGCCAGGGGAACTATGGCTACACCTTC. Protein sequence: CASSQGNYGYTF.

The rearrangement joins TRBV5-6 to TRBJ2-7; D tentatively reads TRBD1 or TRBD2 (5 bases each). The CDR3 is 14 residues long. Germline-derived CDR1 and CDR2 are SGHDT and YYEEEE. Trimming removed 3 bases from V and 5 bases from J, with 15 bases in between. Here the CDR3 reads CASSSTGEQDEQYV. The CDR3 DNA reads TGTGCCAGCAGCTCGACCGGGGAACAGGACGAGCAGTACGTC.

V is TRBV20-1 and J is TRBJ2-1, with no clear D. CDR3 size: 11 residues. Germline lookup yields CDR1 DFQATT and CDR2 SNEGSKA (reference sequence). Deletions cut 2 bases from V and 6 bases from J, with 5 bases between. The CDR3 nucleotides are TGCAGTGCTAGATACGGCAATGAGCAGTTCTTC. Protein product: CSARYGNEQFF.

The J gene is TRBJ2-7, the V gene TRBV6-5, with TRBD2 matching 12 bases. Losses at the gene ends were 4 bases for V and 4 bases for J; bases not matched to a gene: 2. This CDR3 is built from 14 residues. CDR1 MNHEY and CDR2 SVGAGI come from the germline V gene. Written as DNA, the CDR3 is TGTGCCAGCAGTTCTAGCGGGAGGGGATACGAGCAGTACTTC. Translation gives CASSSSGRGYEQYF.

The chain links TRBV9 to TRBJ2-3, with 10 positions matching TRBD2. V lost 0 bases to trimming and J lost 4 bases; unmatched junction nucleotides: 5. This CDR3 is 16 amino acids long. Looked up from germline, CDR1 is SGDLS and CDR2 is YYNGEE. The CDR3 here is CASSVEPSGSPDTQYF. DNA of the CDR3: TGTGCCAGCAGCGTAGAGCCTAGCGGGAGTCCAGATACGCAGTATTTT.

The rearrangement uses TRBV5-5 and TRBJ2-2; D might be TRBD2 (6 bases). CDR3 size: 14 residues. With 0 bases removed from V and 4 bases from J, the gap between germline ends came to 7 bases. CDR1 SGHKS and CDR2 YYEKEE come from the germline V gene (reference sequence). CDR3 sequence: CASSLAGATGELFF. The DNA for the CDR3 is TGTGCCAGCAGCTTGGCGGGAGCCACCGGGGAGCTGTTTTTT.

This chain uses TRBV28 with TRBJ2-3, with D unclear. Germline CDR1 is MDHEN and CDR2 is SYDVKM. Trimming pared 3 bases from V and 0 bases from J, leaving 13 bases between. The CDR3 length is 16 residues. The CDR3 protein is CASSFYEGSSTDTQYF. The CDR3 DNA reads TGTGCCAGCAGTTTTTACGAAGGGTCTAGCACAGATACGCAGTATTTT.

This chain connects TRBV4-1 to TRBJ2-2, with D unclear. V was pared by 5 bases and J by 4 bases, with 11 bases between. The CDR3 sequence is 14 residues long. Germline V gene data show CDR1 as MGHRA and CDR2 as YSYEKL. The CDR3 is CASSSQAITGELFF. CDR3 DNA sequence: TGCGCCAGCAGCAGTCAGGCTATCACCGGGGAGCTGTTTTTT.

The genes are TRBV7-3 and TRBJ1-1; D remains ambiguous. CDR3 length equals 13 residues. Trimming stripped 2 bases from V and 2 bases from J, with 6 bases between. Germline CDR1 reads SGHTA; CDR2 reads FQGTGA. CDR3 loop: CASSLGINTEAFF. As DNA, the CDR3 is TGTGCCAGCAGCTTAGGGATAAACACTGAAGCTTTCTTT.

The chain joins TRBV28 to TRBJ2-7; tentative D call: TRBD1 (6 bases). With 3 bases removed from V and 5 bases from J, the gap between germline ends came to 17 bases. CDR3 length equals 15 residues. CDR1 MDHEN and CDR2 SYDVKM come from the germline V gene. CDR3: CASSFFSTGTHEQYF. The CDR3 DNA reads TGTGCCAGCAGTTTTTTTTCTACAGGGACCCACGAGCAGTACTTC.

This sequence joins TRBV2 and TRBJ1-1; D possibly corresponds to TRBD1 (6 bases). Trimming took 10 bases from V and 1 from J, leaving 7 bases between them. There are 11 residues in the CDR3. CDR1 and CDR2 from the germline V gene are SNHLY and FYNNEI. CDR3 sequence: CAIQGNTEAFF. In DNA form, the CDR3 reads TGTGCCATACAGGGGAACACTGAAGCTTTCTTT.